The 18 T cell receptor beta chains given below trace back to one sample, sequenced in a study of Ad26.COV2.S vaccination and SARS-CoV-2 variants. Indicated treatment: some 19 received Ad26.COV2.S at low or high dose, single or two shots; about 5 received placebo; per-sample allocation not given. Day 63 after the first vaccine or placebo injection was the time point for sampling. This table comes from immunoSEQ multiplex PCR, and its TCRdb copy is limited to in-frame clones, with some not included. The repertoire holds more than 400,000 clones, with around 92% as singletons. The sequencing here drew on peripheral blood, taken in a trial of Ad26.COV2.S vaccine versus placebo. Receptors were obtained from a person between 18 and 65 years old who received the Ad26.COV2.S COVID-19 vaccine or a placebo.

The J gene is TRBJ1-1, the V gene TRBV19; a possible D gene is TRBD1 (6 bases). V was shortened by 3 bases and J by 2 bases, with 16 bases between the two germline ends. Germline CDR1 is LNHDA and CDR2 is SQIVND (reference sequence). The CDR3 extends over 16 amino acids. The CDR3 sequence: CASSIVTGTPNTEAFF. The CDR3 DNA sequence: TGTGCCAGTAGTATCGTCACCGGGACACCAAACACTGAAGCTTTCTTT.

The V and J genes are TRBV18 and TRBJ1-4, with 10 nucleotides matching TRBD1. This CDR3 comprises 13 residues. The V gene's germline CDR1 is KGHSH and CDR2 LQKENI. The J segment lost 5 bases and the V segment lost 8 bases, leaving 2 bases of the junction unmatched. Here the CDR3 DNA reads TGTGCCAGCGCGGGACAGGGGAATGAAAAACTGTTTTTT. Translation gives CASAGQGNEKLFF. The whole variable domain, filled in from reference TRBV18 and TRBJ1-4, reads NAGVMQNPRHLVRRRGQEARLRCSPMKGHSHVYWYRQLPEEGLKFMVYLQKENIIDESGMPKERFSAEFPKEGPSILRIQQVVRGDSAAYFCASAGQGNEKLFFGSGTQLSVL.

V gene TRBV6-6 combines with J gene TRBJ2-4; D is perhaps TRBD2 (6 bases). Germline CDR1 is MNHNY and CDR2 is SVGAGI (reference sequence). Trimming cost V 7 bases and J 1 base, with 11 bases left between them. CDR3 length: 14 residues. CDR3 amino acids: CASTRLEAKNIQYF. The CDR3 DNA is TGTGCCAGCACCAGACTAGAGGCCAAAAACATTCAGTACTTC.

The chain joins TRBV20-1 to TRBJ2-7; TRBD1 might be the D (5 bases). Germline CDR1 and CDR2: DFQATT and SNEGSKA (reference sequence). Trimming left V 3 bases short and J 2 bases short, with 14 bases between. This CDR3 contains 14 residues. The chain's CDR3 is CSASLADKPYEQYF. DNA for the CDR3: TGCAGTGCTAGTTTGGCGGACAAGCCCTACGAGCAGTACTTC.

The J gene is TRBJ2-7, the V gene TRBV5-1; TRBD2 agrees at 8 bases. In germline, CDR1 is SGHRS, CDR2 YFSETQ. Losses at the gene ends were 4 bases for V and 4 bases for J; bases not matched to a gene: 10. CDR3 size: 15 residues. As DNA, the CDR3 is TGCGCCAGCAGCATTAGCGGGGAACCGCTATACGAGCAGTACTTC. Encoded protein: CASSISGEPLYEQYF.

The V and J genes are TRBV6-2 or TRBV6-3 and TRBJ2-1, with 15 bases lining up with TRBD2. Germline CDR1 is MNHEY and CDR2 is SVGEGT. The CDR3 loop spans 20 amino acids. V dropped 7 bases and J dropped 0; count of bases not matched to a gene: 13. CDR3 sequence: CASIPEPGTSGGTSYNEQFF. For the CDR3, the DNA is TGTGCCAGCATCCCAGAGCCCGGGACTAGCGGGGGGACCTCCTACAATGAGCAGTTCTTC.

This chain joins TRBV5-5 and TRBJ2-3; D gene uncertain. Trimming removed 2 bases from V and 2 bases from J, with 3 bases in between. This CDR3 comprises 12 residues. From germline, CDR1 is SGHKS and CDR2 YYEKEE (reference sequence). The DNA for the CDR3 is TGTGCCAGCAGCTTTAACACAGATACGCAGTATTTT. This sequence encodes CASSFNTDTQYF. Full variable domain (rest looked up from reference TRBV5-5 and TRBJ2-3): DAGVTQSPTHLIKTRGQQVTLRCSPISGHKSVSWYQQVLGQGPQFIFQYYEKEERGRGNFPDRFSARQFPNYSSELNVNALLLGDSALYLCASSFNTDTQYFGPGTRLTVL.

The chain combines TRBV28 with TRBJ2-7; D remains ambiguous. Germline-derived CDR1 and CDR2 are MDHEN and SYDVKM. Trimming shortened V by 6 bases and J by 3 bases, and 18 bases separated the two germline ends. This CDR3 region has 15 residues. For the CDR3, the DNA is TGTGCCAGCAGCCCAGACAAAAAGAAGAACTACGAGCAGTACTTC. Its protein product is CASSPDKKKNYEQYF.

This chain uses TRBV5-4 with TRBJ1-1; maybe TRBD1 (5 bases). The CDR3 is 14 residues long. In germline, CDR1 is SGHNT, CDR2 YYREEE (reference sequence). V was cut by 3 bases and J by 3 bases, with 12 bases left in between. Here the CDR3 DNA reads TGTGCCAGCAGCTCCAGGGAAAGGTACACTGAAGCTTTCTTT. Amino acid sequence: CASSSRERYTEAFF.

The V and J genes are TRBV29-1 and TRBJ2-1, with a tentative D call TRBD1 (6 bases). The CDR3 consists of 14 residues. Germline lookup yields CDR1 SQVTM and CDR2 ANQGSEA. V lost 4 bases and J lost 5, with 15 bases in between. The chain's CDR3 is CSVATGFTDNEQFF. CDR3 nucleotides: TGCAGCGTTGCCACAGGGTTCACCGACAATGAGCAGTTCTTC.

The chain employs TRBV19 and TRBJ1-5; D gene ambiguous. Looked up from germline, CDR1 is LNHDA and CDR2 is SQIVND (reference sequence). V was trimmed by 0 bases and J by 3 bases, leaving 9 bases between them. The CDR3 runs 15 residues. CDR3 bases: TGTGCCAGTAGTATAGATCTCGGCGCCAATCAGCCCCAGCATTTT. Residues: CASSIDLGANQPQHF.

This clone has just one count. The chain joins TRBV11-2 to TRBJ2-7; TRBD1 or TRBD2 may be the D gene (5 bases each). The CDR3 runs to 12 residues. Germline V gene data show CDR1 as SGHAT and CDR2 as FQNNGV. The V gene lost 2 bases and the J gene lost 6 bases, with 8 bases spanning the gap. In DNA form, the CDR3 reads TGTGCCAGCAGCTTAACTGGGGGCGAGCAGTACTTC. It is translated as CASSLTGGEQYF. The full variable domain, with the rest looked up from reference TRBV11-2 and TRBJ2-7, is EAGVAQSPRYKIIEKRQSVAFWCNPISGHATLYWYQQILGQGPKLLIQFQNNGVVDDSQLPKDRFSAERLKGVDSTLKIQPAKLEDSAVYLCASSLTGGEQYFGPGTRLTVT.

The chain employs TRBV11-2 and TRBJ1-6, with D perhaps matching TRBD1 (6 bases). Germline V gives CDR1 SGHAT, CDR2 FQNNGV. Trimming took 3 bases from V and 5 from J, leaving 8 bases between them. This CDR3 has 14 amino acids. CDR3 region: CASSFRGNNSPLHF. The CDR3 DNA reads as TGTGCCAGCAGCTTCAGGGGAAATAATTCACCCCTCCACTTT.

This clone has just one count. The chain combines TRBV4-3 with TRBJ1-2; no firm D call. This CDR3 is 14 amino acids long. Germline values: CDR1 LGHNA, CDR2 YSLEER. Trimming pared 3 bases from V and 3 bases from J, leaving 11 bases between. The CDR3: CASSQLDGHYGYTF. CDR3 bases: TGCGCCAGCAGCCAGCTAGACGGACACTATGGCTACACCTTC.

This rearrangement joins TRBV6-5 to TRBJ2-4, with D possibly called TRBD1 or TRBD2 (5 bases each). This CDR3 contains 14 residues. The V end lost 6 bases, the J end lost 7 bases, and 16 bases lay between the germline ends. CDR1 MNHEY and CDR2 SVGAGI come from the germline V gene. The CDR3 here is CASRSSGTGNIQYF. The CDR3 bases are TGTGCCAGCAGGAGCTCAGGGACGGGGAACATTCAGTACTTC.

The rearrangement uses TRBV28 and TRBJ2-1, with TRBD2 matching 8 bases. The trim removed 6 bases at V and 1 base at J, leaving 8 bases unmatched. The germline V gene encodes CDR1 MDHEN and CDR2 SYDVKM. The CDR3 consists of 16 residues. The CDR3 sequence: CASSAERGISYNEQFF. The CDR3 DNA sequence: TGTGCCAGCAGCGCAGAGCGGGGGATATCCTACAATGAGCAGTTCTTC.

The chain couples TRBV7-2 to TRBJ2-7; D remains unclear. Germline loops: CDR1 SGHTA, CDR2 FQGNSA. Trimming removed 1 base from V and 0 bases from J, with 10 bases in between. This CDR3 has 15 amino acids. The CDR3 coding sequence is TGTGCCAGCAGCTTAGGGGGAATGAGCTCCTACGAGCAGTACTTC. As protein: CASSLGGMSSYEQYF.

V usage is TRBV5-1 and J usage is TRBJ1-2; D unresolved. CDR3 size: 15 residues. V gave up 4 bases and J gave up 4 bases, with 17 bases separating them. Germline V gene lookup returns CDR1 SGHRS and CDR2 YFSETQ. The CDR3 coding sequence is TGCGCCAGCAGCAAATCTGAGGTGGGGTTCTATGGCTACACCTTC. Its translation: CASSKSEVGFYGYTF.